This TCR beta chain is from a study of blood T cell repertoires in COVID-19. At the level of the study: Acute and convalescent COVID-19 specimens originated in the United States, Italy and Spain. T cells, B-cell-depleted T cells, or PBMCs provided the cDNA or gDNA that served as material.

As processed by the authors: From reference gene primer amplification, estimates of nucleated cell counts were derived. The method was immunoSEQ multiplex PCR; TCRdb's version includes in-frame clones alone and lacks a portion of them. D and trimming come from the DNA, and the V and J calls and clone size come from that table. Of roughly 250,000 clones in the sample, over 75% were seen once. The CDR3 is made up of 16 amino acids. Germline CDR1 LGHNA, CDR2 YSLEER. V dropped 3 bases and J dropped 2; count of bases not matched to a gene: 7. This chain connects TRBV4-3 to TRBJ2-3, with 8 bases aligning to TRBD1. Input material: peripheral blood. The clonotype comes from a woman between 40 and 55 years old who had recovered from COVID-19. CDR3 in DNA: TGCGCCAGCAGCCAGTGGGGGACAGGTGACACAGATACGCAGTATTTT. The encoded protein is CASSQWGTGDTDTQYF.